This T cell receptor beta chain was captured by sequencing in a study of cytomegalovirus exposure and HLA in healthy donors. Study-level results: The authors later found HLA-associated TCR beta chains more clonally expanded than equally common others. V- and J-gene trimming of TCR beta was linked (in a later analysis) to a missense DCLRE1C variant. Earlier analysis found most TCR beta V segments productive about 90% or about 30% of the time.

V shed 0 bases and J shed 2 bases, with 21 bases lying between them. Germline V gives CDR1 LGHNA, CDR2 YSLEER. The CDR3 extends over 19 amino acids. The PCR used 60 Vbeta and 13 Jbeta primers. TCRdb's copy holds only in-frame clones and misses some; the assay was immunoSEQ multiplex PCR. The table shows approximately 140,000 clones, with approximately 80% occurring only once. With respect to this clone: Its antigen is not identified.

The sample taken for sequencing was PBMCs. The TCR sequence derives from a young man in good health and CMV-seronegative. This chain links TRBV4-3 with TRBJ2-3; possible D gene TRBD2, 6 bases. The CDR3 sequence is CASSQDVPPGLGNTDTQYF. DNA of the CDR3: TGCGCCAGCAGCCAAGATGTTCCACCGGGACTCGGAAACACAGATACGCAGTATTTT.